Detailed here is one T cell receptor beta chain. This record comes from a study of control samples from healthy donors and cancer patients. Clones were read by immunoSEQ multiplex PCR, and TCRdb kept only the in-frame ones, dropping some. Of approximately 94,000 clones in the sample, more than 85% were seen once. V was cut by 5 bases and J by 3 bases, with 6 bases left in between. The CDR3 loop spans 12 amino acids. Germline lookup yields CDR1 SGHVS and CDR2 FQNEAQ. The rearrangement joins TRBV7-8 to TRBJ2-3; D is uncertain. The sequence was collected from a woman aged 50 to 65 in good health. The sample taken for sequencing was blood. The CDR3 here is CASSTGTDTQYF. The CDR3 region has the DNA TGTGCCAGCAGCACTGGGACAGATACGCAGTATTTT.